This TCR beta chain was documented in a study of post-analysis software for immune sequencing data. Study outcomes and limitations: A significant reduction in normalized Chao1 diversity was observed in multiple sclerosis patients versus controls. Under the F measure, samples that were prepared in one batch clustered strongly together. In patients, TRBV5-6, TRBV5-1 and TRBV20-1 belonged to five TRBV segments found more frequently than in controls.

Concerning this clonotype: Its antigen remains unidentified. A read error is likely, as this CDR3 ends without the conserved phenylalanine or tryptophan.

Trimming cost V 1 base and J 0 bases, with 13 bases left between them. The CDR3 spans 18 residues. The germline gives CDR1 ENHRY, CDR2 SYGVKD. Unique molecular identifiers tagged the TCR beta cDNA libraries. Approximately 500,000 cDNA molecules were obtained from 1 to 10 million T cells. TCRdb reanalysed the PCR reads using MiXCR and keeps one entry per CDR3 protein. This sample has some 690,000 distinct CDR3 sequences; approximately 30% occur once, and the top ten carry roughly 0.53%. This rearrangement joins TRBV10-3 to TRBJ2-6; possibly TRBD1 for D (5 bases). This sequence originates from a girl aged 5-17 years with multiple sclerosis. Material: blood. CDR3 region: CAISEWWGGLSGANVLTL. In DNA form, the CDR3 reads TGTGCCATCAGTGAGTGGTGGGGCGGCCTCTCTGGGGCCAACGTCCTGACTCTC.